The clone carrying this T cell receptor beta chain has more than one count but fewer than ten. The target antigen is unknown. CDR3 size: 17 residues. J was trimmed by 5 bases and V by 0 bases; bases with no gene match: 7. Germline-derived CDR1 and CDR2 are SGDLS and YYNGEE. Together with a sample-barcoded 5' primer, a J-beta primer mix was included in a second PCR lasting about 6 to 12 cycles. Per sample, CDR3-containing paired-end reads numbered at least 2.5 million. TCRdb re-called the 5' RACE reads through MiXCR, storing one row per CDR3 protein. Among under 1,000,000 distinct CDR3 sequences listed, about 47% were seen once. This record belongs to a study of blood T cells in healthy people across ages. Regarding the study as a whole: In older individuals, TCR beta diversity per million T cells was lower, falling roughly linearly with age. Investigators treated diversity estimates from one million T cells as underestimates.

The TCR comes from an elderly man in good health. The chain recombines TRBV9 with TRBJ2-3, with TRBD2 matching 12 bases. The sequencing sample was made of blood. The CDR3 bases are TGTGCCAGCAGCGTAGGGGGGACTAGCGGGTTCGGAGATACGCAGTATTTT. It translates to CASSVGGTSGFGDTQYF.